One sample yielded the 11 T cell receptor beta chains listed below, sequenced in a study of T cells in Graves' hyperthyroidism and ophthalmopathy. There were TCR beta CDR3 regions amplified from RNA transcripts. The HTBI primer set was used in a first-round RT-PCR of the TCR CDR3. Via MiXCR, TCRdb re-called the multiplex PCR reads, giving one row per CDR3 protein. The sample has approximately 530,000 distinct CDR3 sequences; approximately 15% are singletons. The sample consisted of blood. The source of these receptors is a woman between 18 and 29 years old with Graves' hyperthyroidism.

This clonotype has ten or more counts. The chain is built from TRBV5-1 and TRBJ2-5; D not certain. There are 15 residues in the CDR3. The germline V gene encodes CDR1 SGHRS and CDR2 YFSETQ. Trimming took off 0 bases at V and 4 bases at J, with 13 bases between the two ends. The CDR3 sequence: CASSLGWTLGETQYF. The CDR3 nucleotides read TGCGCCAGCAGCTTGGGCTGGACCCTGGGAGAGACCCAGTACTTC.

The chain uses TRBV20-1 and TRBJ1-2, with 10 bases lining up with TRBD1. In germline, CDR1 is DFQATT, CDR2 SNEGSKA (reference sequence). The CDR3 spans 14 residues. Trimming at V came to 5 bases and at J to 7 bases, leaving 10 bases not matched to a gene. CDR3 residues: CSAGGTGEKVGYTF. The CDR3 DNA follows: TGCAGTGCTGGGGGGACAGGGGAAAAGGTTGGCTACACCTTC.

This clonotype was observed many times. The rearrangement joins TRBV6-2 or TRBV6-3 to TRBJ2-5; 10 nucleotides agree with TRBD2. This CDR3 comprises 15 residues. From germline, CDR1 is MNHEY and CDR2 SVGEGT. V gave up 0 bases and J gave up 5 bases; unmatched junction bases: 3. The CDR3, as DNA: TGTGCCAGCAGTTACTCCAAGACTAGCGGGGAGACCCAGTACTTC. Translating it yields CASSYSKTSGETQYF.

The V call is TRBV10-3, the J call TRBJ2-5; D uncertain. The germline V and J ends were trimmed by 3 bases and 3 bases, with 11 bases remaining between them. CDR1 and CDR2 from the germline V gene are ENHRY and SYGVKD. There are 14 residues in the CDR3. The CDR3 spells CAISDRLAKETQYF. In nucleotides, the CDR3 is TGTGCCATCAGTGACCGCCTGGCAAAAGAGACCCAGTACTTC.

This clonotype came up many times. CDR3 in DNA: TGTGCCAGCAGTTTTGGCTCTCGGCCCTACGAGCAGTACTTC. Translation gives CASSFGSRPYEQYF. The rearrangement links TRBV12-3 or TRBV12-4 to TRBJ2-7; D ambiguous. Trimming shortened V by 3 bases and J by 2 bases, and 11 bases separated the two germline ends. This CDR3 spans 14 amino acids.

This clonotype has just a few counts. The V call is TRBV9, the J call TRBJ1-1; possibly TRBD1 for D (5 bases). V lost 3 bases and J 1 base, leaving 19 bases between the germline ends. Germline-derived CDR1 and CDR2 are SGDLS and YYNGEE. This CDR3 spans 17 amino acids. Here the CDR3 DNA reads TGTGCCAGCAGCGGAAATGGGGGGGGACGGACGAACACTGAAGCTTTCTTT. This translates into CASSGNGGGRTNTEAFF.

This chain connects TRBV6-2 or TRBV6-3 to TRBJ2-7, with 10 bases that match TRBD2. The V gene end was trimmed by 6 bases and the J gene end by 7 bases; junction bases not matched to a gene: 9. The length of the CDR3 is 14 residues. Germline CDR1 and CDR2: MNHEY and SVGEGT. Here the CDR3 reads CASRGASGRLEQYF. The CDR3 nucleotides are TGTGCCAGCAGAGGGGCTAGCGGGAGACTTGAGCAGTACTTC.

This clonotype was seen only once. The CDR3 DNA reads as TGTGCCACCAGTGATGAGGCTAGACCGGACACAGATACGCAGTATTTT. Encoded protein: CATSDEARPDTDTQYF. J is TRBJ2-3 and V is TRBV24-1, with D unresolved. V lost 3 bases and J 2 bases, leaving 14 bases between the germline ends. Germline lookup yields CDR1 KGHDR and CDR2 SFDVKD. The CDR3 contains 16 residues.

This clonotype has at least ten counts. This sequence joins TRBV6-5 and TRBJ2-1; a possible D gene is TRBD2 (5 bases). This CDR3 region has 16 residues. The V end was cut by 2 bases, the J end by 2 bases, with 13 bases between. The germline V gene has CDR1 MNHEY and CDR2 SVGAGI. Here the CDR3 reads CASSYRGRMPYNEQFF. The DNA of the CDR3 is TGTGCCAGCAGTTACCGGGGAAGGATGCCCTACAATGAGCAGTTCTTC.

This clonotype has only a few counts. The J gene is TRBJ1-1, the V gene TRBV7-9, with D unclear. Per the germline V gene, CDR1 is SEHNR and CDR2 is FQNEAQ (reference sequence). The CDR3 has 14 residues. With 0 bases removed from V and 1 base from J, the gap between germline ends came to 6 bases. CDR3 nucleotide sequence: TGTGCCAGCAGCTTAGCTCCCGAGAACACTGAAGCTTTCTTT. Translation: CASSLAPENTEAFF.

Of note for this clonotype: A single base separates this from a much larger clone, so it may be a read error. The chain recombines TRBV6-9 with TRBJ2-1; 9 bases match TRBD2. The CDR3 sequence is 15 residues long. The germline CDR1 and CDR2 sequences are MNHGY and SVAAGI. The CDR3 reads CASSLREGRGNEQSF. DNA of the CDR3: TGTGCCAGCAGTTTGCGGGAGGGCCGTGGCAATGAGCAGTCCTTC.